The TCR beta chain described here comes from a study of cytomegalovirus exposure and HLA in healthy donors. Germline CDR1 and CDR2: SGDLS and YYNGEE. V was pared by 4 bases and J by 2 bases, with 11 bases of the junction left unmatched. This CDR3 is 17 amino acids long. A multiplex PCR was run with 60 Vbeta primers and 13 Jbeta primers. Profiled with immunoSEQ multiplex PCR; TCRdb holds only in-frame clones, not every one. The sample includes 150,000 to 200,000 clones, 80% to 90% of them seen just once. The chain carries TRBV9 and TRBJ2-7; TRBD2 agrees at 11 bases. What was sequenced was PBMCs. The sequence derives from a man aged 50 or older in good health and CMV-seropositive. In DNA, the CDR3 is TGTGCCAGCAGCCCCCGGGCGGGACTAGCGGACCCCTACGAGCAGTACTTC. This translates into CASSPRAGLADPYEQYF. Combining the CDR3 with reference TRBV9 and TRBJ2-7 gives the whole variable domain DSGVTQTPKHLITATGQRVTLRCSPRSGDLSVYWYQQSLDQGLQFLIQYYNGEERAKGNILERFSAQQFPDLHSELNLSSLELGDSALYFCASSPRAGLADPYEQYFGPGTRLTVT.